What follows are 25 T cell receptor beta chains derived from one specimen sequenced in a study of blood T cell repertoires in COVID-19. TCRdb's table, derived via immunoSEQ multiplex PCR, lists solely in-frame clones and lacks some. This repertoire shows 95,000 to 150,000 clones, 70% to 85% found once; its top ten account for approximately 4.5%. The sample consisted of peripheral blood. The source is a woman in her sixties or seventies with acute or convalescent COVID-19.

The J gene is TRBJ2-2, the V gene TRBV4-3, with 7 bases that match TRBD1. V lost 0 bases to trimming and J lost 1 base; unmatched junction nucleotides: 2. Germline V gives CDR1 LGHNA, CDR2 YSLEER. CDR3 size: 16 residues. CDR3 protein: CASSQEPGGNTGELFF. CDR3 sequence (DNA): TGCGCCAGCAGCCAAGAGCCAGGGGGGAACACCGGGGAGCTGTTTTTT.

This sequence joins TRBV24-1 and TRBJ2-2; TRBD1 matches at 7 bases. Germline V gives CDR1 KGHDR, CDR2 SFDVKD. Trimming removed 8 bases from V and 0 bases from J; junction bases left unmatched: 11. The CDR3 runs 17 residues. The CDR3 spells CATIRDSLTPNTGELFF. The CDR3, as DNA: TGTGCCACCATCCGGGACAGCCTTACCCCGAACACCGGGGAGCTGTTTTTT.

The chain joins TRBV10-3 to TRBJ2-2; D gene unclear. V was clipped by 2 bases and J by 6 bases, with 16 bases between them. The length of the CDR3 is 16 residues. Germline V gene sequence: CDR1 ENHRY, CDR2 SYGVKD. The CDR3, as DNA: TGTGCCATCAGTGAGCAGGCAACAAGTTCGGCCGGGGAGCTGTTTTTT. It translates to CAISEQATSSAGELFF.

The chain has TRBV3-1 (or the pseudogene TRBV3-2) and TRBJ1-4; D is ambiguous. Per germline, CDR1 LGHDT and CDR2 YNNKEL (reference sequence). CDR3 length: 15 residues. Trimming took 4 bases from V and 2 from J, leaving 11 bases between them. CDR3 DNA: TGTGCCAGCAGCCCCTACCGAGGGACTAATGAAAAACTGTTTTTT. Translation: CASSPYRGTNEKLFF.

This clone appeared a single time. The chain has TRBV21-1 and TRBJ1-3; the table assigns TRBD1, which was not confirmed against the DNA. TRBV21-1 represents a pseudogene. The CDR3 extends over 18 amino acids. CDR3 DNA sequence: TGTGCCAGCAGCAAGGGGCATGTACAGGGGGCGGGTGGAAACACCATATATTTT. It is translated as CASSKGHVQGAGGNTIYF.

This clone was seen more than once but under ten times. CDR3 sequence: CASSLRSFGGTQYF. The CDR3 DNA reads as TGTGCCAGCAGCCTACGGTCCTTCGGCGGTACGCAGTATTTT. V is TRBV5-6 and J is TRBJ2-3, with D uncertain. V was cut by 4 bases and J by 8 bases, with 17 bases left in between. The CDR3 runs to 14 residues. CDR1 is SGHDT, CDR2 YYEEEE, per germline.

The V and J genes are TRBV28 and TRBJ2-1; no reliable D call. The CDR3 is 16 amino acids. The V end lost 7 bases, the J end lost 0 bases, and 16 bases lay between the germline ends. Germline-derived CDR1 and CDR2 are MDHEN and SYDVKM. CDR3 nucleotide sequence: TGTGCCAGCATACCCCCCCGATCGAGCTCCTACAATGAGCAGTTCTTC. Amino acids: CASIPPRSSSYNEQFF.

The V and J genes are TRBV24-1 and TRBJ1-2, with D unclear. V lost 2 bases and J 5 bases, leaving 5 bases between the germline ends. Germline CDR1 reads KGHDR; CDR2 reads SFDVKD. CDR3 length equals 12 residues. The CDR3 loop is CATSDYIYGYTF. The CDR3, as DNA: TGTGCCACCAGTGATTATATATATGGCTACACCTTC.

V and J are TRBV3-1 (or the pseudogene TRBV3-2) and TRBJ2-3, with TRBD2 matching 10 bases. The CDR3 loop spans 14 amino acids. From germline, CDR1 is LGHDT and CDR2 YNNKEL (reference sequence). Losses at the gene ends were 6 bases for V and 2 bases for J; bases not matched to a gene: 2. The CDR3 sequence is CASRSGGDTDTQYF. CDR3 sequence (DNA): TGTGCCAGCAGGAGCGGGGGGGACACAGATACGCAGTATTTT.

The CDR3 spells CASSSQWETQYF. The CDR3 DNA reads as TGTGCCAGCAGCTCACAGTGGGAGACCCAGTACTTC. This chain joins TRBV11-2 and TRBJ2-5; D is undetermined. Trimming stripped 4 bases from V and 5 bases from J, with 8 bases between. This CDR3 has 12 residues. The germline gives CDR1 SGHAT, CDR2 FQNNGV.

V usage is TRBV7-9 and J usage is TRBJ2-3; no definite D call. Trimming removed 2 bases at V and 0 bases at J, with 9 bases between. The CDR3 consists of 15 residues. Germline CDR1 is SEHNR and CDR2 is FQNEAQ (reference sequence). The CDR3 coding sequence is TGTGCCAGCAGCTTATGGAGCACTAGCACAGATACGCAGTATTTT. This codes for CASSLWSTSTDTQYF.

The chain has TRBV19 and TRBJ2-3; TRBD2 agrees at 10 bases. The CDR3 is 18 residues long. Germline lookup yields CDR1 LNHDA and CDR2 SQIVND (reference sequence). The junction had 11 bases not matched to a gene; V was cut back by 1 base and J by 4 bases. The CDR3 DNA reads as TGTGCCAGTAGTATAGGAGGCTCAGCGGGGGGGCTCTCAGATACGCAGTATTTT. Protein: CASSIGGSAGGLSDTQYF.

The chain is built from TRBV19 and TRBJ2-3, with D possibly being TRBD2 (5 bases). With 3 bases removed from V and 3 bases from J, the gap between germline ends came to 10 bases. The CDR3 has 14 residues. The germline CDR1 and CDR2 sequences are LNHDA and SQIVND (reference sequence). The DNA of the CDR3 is TGTGCCAGTAGTATTGAGGGAGAGACAGATACGCAGTATTTT. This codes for CASSIEGETDTQYF.

The CDR3 DNA is TGTGCCAGCACTATGACAGGGATAACTGAAGCTTTCTTT. Its translation is CASTMTGITEAFF. The chain couples TRBV7-9 to TRBJ1-1, with 7 bases that match TRBD1. The CDR3 is 13 residues long. V gave up 7 bases and J gave up 5 bases; unmatched junction bases: 7. The germline V gene has CDR1 SEHNR and CDR2 FQNEAQ (reference sequence).

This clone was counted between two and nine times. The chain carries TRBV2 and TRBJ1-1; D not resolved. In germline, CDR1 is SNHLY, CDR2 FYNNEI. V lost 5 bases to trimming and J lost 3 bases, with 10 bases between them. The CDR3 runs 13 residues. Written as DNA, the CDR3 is TGTGCCAGCAGTCCAAACTATTACACTGAAGCTTTCTTT. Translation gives CASSPNYYTEAFF.

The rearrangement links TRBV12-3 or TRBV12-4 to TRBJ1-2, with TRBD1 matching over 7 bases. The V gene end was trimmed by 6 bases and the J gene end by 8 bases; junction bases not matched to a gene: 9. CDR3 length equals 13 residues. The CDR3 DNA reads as TGTGCCAGCAGCCTGGACAGGTTTATCGGCTACACCTTC. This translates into CASSLDRFIGYTF.

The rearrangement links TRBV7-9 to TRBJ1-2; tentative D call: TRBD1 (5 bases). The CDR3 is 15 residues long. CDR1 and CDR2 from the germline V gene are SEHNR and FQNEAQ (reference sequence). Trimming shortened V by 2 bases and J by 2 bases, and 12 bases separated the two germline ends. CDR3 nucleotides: TGTGCCAGCAGCTTATCAACAGGAAACAACTATGGCTACACCTTC. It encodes CASSLSTGNNYGYTF.

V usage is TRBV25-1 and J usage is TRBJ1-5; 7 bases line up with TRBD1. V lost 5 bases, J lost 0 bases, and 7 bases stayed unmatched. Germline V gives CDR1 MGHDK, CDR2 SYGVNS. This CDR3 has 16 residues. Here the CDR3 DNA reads TGTGCCAGCAGTCCCTCAACAGGGGTTAGCAATCAGCCCCAGCATTTT. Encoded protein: CASSPSTGVSNQPQHF.

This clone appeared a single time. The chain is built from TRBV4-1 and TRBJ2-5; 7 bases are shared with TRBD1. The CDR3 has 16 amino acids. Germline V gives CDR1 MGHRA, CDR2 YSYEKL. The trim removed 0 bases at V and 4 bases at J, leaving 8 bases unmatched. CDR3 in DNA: TGCGCCAGCAGCCAAGACTACAACAGGGGAGTAGAGACCCAGTACTTC. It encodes CASSQDYNRGVETQYF.

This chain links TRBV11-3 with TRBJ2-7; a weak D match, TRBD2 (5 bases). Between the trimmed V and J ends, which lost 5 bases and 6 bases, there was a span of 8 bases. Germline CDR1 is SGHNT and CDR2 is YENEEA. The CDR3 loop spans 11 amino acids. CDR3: CASSLGLEQYF. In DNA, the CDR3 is TGTGCCAGCAGCCTCGGACTCGAGCAGTACTTC.

In DNA form, the CDR3 reads TGTGCCAGCCAAAACCGGGGCAGGGGGCGATCTGAAGCTTTCTTT. It codes for CASQNRGRGRSEAFF. The chain recombines TRBV6-5 with TRBJ1-1; 8 positions match TRBD1. V gave up 8 bases and J gave up 6 bases; unmatched junction bases: 14. CDR1 MNHEY and CDR2 SVGAGI come from the germline V gene. The CDR3 sequence is 15 residues long.

The CDR3 loop is CASSAAKAGEQFF. CDR3 sequence (DNA): TGTGCCAGCAGCGCCGCGAAGGCAGGCGAGCAGTTCTTC. The J gene is TRBJ2-1, the V gene TRBV6-2 or TRBV6-3; D is undetermined. Germline lookup yields CDR1 MNHEY and CDR2 SVGEGT. The CDR3 loop spans 13 amino acids. Trimming removed 6 bases from V and 10 bases from J, with 16 bases in between.

Here the CDR3 reads CASSTRTANTGELFF. CDR3 nucleotides: TGCGCCAGCAGCACCCGGACAGCGAACACCGGGGAGCTGTTTTTT. The chain is built from TRBV5-1 and TRBJ2-2, with D possibly TRBD1 on 6 matching bases. Trimming stripped 4 bases from V and 0 bases from J, with 10 bases between. Per germline, CDR1 SGHRS and CDR2 YFSETQ. The CDR3 consists of 15 residues. The entire variable domain, with the rest obtained from reference TRBV5-1 and TRBJ2-2, is as follows: KAGVTQTPRYLIKTRGQQVTLSCSPISGHRSVSWYQQTPGQGLQFLFEYFSETQRNKGNFPGRFSGRQFSNSRSEMNVSTLELGDSALYLCASSTRTANTGELFFGEGSRLTVL.

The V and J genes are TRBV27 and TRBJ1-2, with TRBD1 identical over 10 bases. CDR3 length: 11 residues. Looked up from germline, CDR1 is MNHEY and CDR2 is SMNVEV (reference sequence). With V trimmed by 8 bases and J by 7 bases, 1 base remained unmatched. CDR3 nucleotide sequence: TGTGCCAGCGGGACAGGGGCTGGCTACACCTTC. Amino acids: CASGTGAGYTF.

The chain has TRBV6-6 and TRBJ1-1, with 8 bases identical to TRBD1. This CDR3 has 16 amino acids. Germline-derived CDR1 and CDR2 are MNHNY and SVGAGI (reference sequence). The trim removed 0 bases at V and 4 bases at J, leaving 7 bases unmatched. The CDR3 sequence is CASSYSRTGWITEAFF. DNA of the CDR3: TGTGCCAGCAGTTACTCGAGGACAGGGTGGATCACTGAAGCTTTCTTT.